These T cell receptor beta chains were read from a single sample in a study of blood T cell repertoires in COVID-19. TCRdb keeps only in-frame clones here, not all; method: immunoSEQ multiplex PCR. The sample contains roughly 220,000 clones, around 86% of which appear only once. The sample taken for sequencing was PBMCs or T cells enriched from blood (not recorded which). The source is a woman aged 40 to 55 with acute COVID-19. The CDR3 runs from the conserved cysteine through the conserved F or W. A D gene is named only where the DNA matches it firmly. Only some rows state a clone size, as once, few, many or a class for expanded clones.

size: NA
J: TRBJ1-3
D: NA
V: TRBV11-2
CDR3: CASSLWGSSGNTIYF
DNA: TGTGCCAGCAGCTTATGGGGCAGCTCTGGAAACACCATATATTTT

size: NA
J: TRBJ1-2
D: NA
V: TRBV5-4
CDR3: CASSRVTGPGERGYTF
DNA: TGTGCCAGCAGCCGTGTGACCGGGCCAGGGGAACGTGGCTACACCTTC

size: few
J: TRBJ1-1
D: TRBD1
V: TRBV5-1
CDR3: CASSLQGADFAEAFF
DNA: TGCGCCAGCAGCTTACAGGGGGCGGATTTCGCTGAAGCTTTCTTT

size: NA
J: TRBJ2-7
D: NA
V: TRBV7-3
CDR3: CASSLGLSYEQYF
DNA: TGTGCCAGCAGCCTTGGACTGAGCTACGAGCAGTACTTC

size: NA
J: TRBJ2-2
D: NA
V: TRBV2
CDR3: CASHRDTGELFF
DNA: TGTGCCAGCCACAGGGACACCGGGGAGCTGTTTTTT

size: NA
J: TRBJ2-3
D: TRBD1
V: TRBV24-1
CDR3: CATSDPRGSTDTQYF
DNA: TGTGCCACCAGTGATCCCAGGGGGAGCACAGATACGCAGTATTTT

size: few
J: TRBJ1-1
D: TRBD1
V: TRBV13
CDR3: CASRWTGPNTEAFF
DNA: TGTGCCAGCAGATGGACAGGGCCAAACACTGAAGCTTTCTTT

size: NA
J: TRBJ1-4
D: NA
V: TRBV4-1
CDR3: CASSLDRSSNEKLFF
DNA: TGCGCCAGCAGCCTCGACAGAAGTTCTAATGAAAAACTGTTTTTT

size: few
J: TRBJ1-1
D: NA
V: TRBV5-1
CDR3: CASRPRTRAEAFF
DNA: TGCGCCAGCAGACCTCGAACTCGCGCTGAAGCTTTCTTT

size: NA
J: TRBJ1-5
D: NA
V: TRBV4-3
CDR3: CASSQAGQQPQHF
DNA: TGCGCCAGCAGCCAGGCAGGGCAACAGCCCCAGCATTTT

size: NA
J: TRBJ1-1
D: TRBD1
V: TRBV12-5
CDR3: CASGFIGTGNTEAFF
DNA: TGTGCTAGTGGTTTTATCGGGACAGGGAACACTGAAGCTTTCTTT

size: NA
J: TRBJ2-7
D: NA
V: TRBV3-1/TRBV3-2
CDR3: CASSVTANYEQYF
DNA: TGTGCCAGCAGCGTGACAGCGAACTACGAGCAGTACTTC

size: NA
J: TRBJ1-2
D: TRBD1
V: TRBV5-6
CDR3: CASSTDRGPNYGYTF
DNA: TGTGCCAGCAGCACCGACAGGGGGCCTAACTATGGCTACACCTTC

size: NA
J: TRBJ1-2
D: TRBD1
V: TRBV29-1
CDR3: CSVEVRGQIYGYTF
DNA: TGCAGCGTTGAAGTTAGGGGACAGATCTATGGCTACACCTTC

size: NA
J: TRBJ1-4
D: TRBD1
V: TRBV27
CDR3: CASSSSRDRGRDEKLFF
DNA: TGTGCCAGCAGTTCTTCCCGGGACAGGGGGCGGGATGAAAAACTGTTTTTT

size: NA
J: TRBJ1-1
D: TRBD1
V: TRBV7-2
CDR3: CASSLTQGVNTEAFF
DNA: TGTGCCAGCAGCTTAACACAGGGGGTGAACACTGAAGCTTTCTTT

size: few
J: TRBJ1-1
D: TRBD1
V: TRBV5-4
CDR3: CASTPPGQGAREAFF
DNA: TGTGCCAGCACTCCACCGGGACAGGGGGCGCGTGAAGCTTTCTTT

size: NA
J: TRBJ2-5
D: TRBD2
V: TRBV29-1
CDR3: CSVEEKGTSGGETQYF
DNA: TGCAGCGTTGAAGAAAAAGGGACTAGCGGGGGAGAGACCCAGTACTTC

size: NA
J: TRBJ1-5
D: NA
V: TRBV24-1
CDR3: CATCLRVERHQPQHF
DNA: TGTGCCACCTGTCTCCGGGTGGAACGACATCAGCCCCAGCATTTT

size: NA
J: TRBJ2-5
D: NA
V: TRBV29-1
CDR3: CSVEYTGLIGETQYF
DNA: TGCAGCGTTGAATATACAGGGCTAATTGGGGAGACCCAGTACTTC

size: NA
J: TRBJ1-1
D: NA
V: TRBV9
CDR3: CASSVSGSHTEAFF
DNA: TGTGCCAGCAGCGTATCGGGGAGTCACACTGAAGCTTTCTTT

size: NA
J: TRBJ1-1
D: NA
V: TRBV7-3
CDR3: CASSSRAGAEGGAFF
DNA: TGTGCCAGCAGCTCCCGGGCAGGGGCCGAGGGCGGGGCTTTCTTT

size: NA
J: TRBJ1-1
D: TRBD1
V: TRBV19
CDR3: CASETGGIHTEAFF
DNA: TGTGCCAGTGAGACAGGGGGAATTCACACTGAAGCTTTCTTT

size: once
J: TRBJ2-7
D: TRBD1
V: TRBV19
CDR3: CASSTRQGSSYEQYF
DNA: TGTGCCAGTAGTACGCGACAGGGAAGCTCCTACGAGCAGTACTTC

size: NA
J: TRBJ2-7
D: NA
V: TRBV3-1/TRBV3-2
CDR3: CASSHGGPYEQYF
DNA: TGTGCCAGCAGCCACGGGGGACCCTACGAGCAGTACTTC

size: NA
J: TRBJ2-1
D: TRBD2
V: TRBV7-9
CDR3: CASSVSGGEGGNEQFF
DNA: TGTGCCAGCAGCGTCTCCGGAGGGGAGGGAGGAAATGAGCAGTTCTTC

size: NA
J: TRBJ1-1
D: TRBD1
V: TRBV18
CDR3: CASSKGQGNTEAFF
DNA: TGTGCCAGCTCAAAGGGACAGGGGAACACTGAAGCTTTCTTT

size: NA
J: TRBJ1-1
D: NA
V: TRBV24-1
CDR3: CATSDLKRGTPRVSFF
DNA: TGTGCCACCAGTGATTTGAAGCGGGGGACCCCCAGGGTATCCTTCTTT

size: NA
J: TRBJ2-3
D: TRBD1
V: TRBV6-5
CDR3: CASSYLGQGGDTQYF
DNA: TGTGCCAGCAGTTACCTGGGACAGGGAGGAGATACGCAGTATTTT

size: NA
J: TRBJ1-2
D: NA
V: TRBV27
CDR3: CASSSSWGSNYGYTF
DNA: TGTGCCAGCAGTTCCTCGTGGGGCTCTAACTATGGCTACACCTTC

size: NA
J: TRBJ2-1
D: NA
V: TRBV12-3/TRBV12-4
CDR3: CASSPLIYNEQFF
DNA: TGTGCCAGCAGTCCCCTAATATACAATGAGCAGTTCTTC

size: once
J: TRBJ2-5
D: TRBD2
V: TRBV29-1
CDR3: CSVELLADSGETQYF
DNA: TGCAGCGTTGAACTACTAGCGGACAGTGGAGAGACCCAGTACTTC

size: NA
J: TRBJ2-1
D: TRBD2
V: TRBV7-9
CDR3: CASSQRAGGPGEQFF
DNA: TGTGCCAGCAGCCAGCGAGCGGGGGGGCCTGGGGAGCAGTTCTTC

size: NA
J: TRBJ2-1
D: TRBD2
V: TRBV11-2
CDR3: CASSLVRAGGLNEQFF
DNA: TGTGCCAGCAGCTTAGTCCGAGCGGGGGGGCTCAATGAGCAGTTCTTC

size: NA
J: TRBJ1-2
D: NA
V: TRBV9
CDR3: CASSVRGGGYTF
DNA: TGTGCCAGCAGCGTTAGGGGAGGAGGCTACACCTTC

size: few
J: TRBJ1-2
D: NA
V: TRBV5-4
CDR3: CASSVDRGYGYTF
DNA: TGTGCCAGCAGCGTCGATCGGGGCTATGGCTACACCTTC

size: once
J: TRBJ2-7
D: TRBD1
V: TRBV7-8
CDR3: CASSPLLGQGNYEQYF
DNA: TGTGCCAGCAGCCCTCTTCTGGGACAGGGGAACTACGAGCAGTACTTC

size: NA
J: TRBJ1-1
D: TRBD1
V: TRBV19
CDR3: CASNSGQGLTSEAFF
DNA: TGTGCCAGTAACTCCGGACAGGGGTTAACGAGTGAAGCTTTCTTT

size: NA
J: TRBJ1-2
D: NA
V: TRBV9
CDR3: CASSYPGDIYGYTF
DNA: TGTGCCAGCTCTTACCCAGGGGATATCTATGGCTACACCTTC

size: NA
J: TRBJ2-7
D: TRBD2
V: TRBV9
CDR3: CASSVEGSGDLYEQYF
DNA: TGTGCCAGCAGCGTAGAGGGTAGCGGGGACCTCTACGAGCAGTACTTC

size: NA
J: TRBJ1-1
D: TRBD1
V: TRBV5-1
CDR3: CASSWDSLLNTEAFF
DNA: TGCGCCAGCAGCTGGGACAGTTTGTTGAACACTGAAGCTTTCTTT

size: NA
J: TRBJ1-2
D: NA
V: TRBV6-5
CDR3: CASIPGPSDYGYTF
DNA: TGTGCCAGCATTCCAGGGCCTTCGGACTATGGCTACACCTTC

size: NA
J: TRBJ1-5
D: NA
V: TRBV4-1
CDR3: CASSHPNRGRNQPQHF
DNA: TGCGCCAGCAGCCACCCAAATCGGGGAAGAAATCAGCCCCAGCATTTT

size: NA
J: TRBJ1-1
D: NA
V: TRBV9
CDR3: CASSYGEVKSEAFF
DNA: TGTGCCAGCAGCTATGGTGAGGTTAAATCTGAAGCTTTCTTT

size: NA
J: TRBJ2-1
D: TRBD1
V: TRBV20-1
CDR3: CSASLGTGAYNEQFF
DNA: TGCAGTGCTAGTCTGGGGACAGGGGCTTACAATGAGCAGTTCTTC

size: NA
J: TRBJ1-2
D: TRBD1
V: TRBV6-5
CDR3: CASRQPGQGASYTF
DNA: TGTGCCAGCAGACAACCGGGACAGGGGGCGAGCTACACCTTC